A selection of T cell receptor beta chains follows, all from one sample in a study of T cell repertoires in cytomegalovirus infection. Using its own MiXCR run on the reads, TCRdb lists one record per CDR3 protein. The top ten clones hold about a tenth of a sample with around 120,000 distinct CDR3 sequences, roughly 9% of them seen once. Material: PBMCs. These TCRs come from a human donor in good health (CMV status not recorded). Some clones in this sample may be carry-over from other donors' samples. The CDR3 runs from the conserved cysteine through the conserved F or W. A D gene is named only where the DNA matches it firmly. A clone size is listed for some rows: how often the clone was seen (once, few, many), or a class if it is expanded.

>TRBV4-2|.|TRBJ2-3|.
TGTGCCAGCAGCCAAGGGGGGAAGACGGACACAGATACGCAGTATTTT
CASSQGGKTDTDTQYF
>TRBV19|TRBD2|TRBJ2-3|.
TGTGCCAGTACCCCGAGGAGCGGGGGCCACACAGATACGCAGTATTTT
CASTPRSGGHTDTQYF
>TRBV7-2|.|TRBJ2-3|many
TGTGCCAGCAGCTTAGCTGGGACAGCGGGGGCCTGGGATACGCAGTATTTT
CASSLAGTAGAWDTQYF
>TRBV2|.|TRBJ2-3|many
TGTGCCAGCAGACGTTCTCTAGGCCCCACCGCAGATACGCAGTATTTT
CASRRSLGPTADTQYF
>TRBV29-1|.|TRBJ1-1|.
TGCAGCGTGCAGGTCGGGTATCAGATGAACACTGAAGCTTTCTTT
CSVQVGYQMNTEAFF
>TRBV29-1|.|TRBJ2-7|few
TGCAGCGCCGTGCTAGATTGGGCCTCCGAGCAGTACTTC
CSAVLDWASEQYF
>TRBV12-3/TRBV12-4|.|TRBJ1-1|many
TGTGCCAGCAGTCCGGGGGGGGGATACACTGAAGCTTTCTTT
CASSPGGGYTEAFF
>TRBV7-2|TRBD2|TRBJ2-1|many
TGTGCCAGCAGCTTCAGCGGGGGGGGCGAGCAGTTCTTC
CASSFSGGGEQFF
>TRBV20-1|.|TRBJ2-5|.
TGCAGTGCTAAGGGGGGGGAGTGGACCCAGTACTTC
CSAKGGEWTQYF
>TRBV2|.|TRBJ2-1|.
TGTGCCACCGCGACAGTTCTCTACAATGAGCAGTTCTTC
CATATVLYNEQFF
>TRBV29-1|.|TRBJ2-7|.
TGCAGCCATCGGACCGATTACGAGCAGTACTTC
CSHRTDYEQYF
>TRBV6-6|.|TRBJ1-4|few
TGTGCCAGCAGAGGAGCAACAGGGTTGAGTGAAAAACTGTTTTTT
CASRGATGLSEKLFF
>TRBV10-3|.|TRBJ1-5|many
TGTGCCATCAGTGAGGGCAATAGCAATCAGCCCCAGCATTTT
CAISEGNSNQPQHF
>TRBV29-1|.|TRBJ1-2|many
TGCAGCGTTGACAGTGGTCTTATGAGGCCCTATGGCTACACCTTC
CSVDSGLMRPYGYTF
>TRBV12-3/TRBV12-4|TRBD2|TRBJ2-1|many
TGTGCCAGCAGTGCTAGCGGGGGGCTCAATGAGCAGTTCTTC
CASSASGGLNEQFF
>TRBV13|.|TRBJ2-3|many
TGTGCCAGCAGCTTGAGCGGTACAGGCAGGGATACGCAGTATTTT
CASSLSGTGRDTQYF
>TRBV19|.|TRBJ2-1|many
TGTGCCAGTAGTATATCCCAGAGCTCCTACAATGAGCAGTTCTTC
CASSISQSSYNEQFF
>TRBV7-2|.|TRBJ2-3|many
TGTGCCAGCAGCTTCCGACTAGGCACAGATACGCAGTATTTT
CASSFRLGTDTQYF
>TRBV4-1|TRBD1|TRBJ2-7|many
TGCGCCAGCAGCCATCCGGGACAGGGTCTCTACGAGCAGTACTTC
CASSHPGQGLYEQYF
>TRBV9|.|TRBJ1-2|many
TGTGCCAGCAGCCCCCCCCAGGGTCGCATTGGCTACACCTTC
CASSPPQGRIGYTF
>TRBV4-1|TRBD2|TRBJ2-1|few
TGCGCCAGCAGCCAAGGTGTAGCGGGAGGGCCGGGCGATGAGCAGTTCTTC
CASSQGVAGGPGDEQFF
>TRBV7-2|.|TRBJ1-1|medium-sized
TGTGCCAGCAGCTTGCGGGTCCTAGGAACTGAAGCTTTCTTT
CASSLRVLGTEAFF
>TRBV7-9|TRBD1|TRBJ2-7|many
TGTGCCAGCAGCGGGTTGGGACAGTTGACGGGCGAGCAGTACTTC
CASSGLGQLTGEQYF
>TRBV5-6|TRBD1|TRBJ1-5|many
TGTGCCAGCACCATGAGACAGGGGACGAATAGCAATCAGCCCCAGCATTTT
CASTMRQGTNSNQPQHF
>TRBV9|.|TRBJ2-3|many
TGTGCCAGCAGCTACCACGAGGTTGCCACAGATACGCAGTATTTT
CASSYHEVATDTQYF
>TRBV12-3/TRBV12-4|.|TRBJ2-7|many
TGTGCCAGCAGCTCAGGGAATAGCTACGAGCAGTACTTC
CASSSGNSYEQYF
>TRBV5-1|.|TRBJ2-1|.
TGCGCCAGCGCTCTCGTGTCTAACTCCTACAATGAGCAGTTCTTC
CASALVSNSYNEQFF
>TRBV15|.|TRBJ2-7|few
TGTGCCACCAGCATTTCTCCGGGGCCCTACGAGCAGTACTTC
CATSISPGPYEQYF
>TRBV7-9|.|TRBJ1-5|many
TGTGCCAGCAGCTTCGGACAGCCCAATCAGCCCCAGCATTTT
CASSFGQPNQPQHF
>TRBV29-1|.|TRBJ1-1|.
TGCAGCGTTGAAGGTCGGGGTGGGGGCACTGAAGCTTTCTTT
CSVEGRGGGTEAFF
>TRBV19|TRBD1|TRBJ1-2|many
TGTGCCAGTAGTCCTCGACGTCAGGGGGCGCGGGGCTATGGCTACACCTTC
CASSPRRQGARGYGYTF
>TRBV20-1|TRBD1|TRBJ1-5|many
TGCAGTGCTAACACCGGGACAGGGGTACAGCCCCAGCATTTT
CSANTGTGVQPQHF
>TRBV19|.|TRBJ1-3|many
TGTGCCAGTAGTCCTTGGACGGTGACCCTAGACTCCGGAAACACCATATATTTT
CASSPWTVTLDSGNTIYF
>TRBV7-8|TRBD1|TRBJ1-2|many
TGTGCCAGCAGCTCCCAGGGGGCTGGGGGCTACACCTTC
CASSSQGAGGYTF
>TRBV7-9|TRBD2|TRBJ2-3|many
TGTGCCAGCAGCTTAGCGTCTGGACTAGCTTTTACAGATACGCAGTATTTT
CASSLASGLAFTDTQYF
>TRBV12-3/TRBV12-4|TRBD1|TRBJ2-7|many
TGTGCCAGCGGGACAGGGGAGCAGTACTTC
CASGTGEQYF
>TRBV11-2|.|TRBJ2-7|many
TGTGCCAGCAGCTTAGAGCCAGCCTACGAGCAGTACTTC
CASSLEPAYEQYF
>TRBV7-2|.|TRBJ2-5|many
TGTGCCAGCAGCCTTACAGGGTTTCAAGAGACCCAGTACTTC
CASSLTGFQETQYF
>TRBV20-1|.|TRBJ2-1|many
TGCAGTGCTCGGGCGGAAGCAGGGGGGTGGAATGAGCAGTTCTTC
CSARAEAGGWNEQFF
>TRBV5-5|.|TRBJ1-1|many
TGTGCCAGCAGCTTGGAACATATCATGAACACTGAAGCTTTCTTT
CASSLEHIMNTEAFF
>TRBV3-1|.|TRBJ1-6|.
TGTGCCAGCAGCTGGCAGGGAAATAATTCACCCCTCCACTTT
CASSWQGNNSPLHF
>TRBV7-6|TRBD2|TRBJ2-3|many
TGTGCCAGCAGCTTGGGGACTAGCGGGGATACGCAGTATTTT
CASSLGTSGDTQYF
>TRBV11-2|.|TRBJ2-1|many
TGTGCCAGCAGCTTAGATAGAGCAGTCTCGTGGAATGAGCAGTTCTTC
CASSLDRAVSWNEQFF
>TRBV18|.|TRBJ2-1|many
TGTGCCAGCTCTCCAGCGGTCTACAATGAGCAGTTCTTC
CASSPAVYNEQFF
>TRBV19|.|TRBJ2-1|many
TGTGCCAGTAGCTTCGGGAGTCGGTACAATGAGCAGTTCTTC
CASSFGSRYNEQFF